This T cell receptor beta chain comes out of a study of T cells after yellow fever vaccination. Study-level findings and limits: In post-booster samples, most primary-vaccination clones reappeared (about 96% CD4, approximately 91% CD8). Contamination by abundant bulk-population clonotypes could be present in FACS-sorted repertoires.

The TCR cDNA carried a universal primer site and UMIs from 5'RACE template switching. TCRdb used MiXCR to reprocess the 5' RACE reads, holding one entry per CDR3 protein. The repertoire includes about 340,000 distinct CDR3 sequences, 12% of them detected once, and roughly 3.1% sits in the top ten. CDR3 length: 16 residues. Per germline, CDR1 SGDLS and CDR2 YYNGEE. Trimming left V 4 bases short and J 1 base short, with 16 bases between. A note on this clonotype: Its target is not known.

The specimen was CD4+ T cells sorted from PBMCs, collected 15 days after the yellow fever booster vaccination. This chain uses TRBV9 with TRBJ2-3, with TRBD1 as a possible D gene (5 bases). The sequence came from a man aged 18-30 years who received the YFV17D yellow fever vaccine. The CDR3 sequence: CASSPRMVGGTDTQYF. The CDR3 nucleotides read TGTGCCAGCAGCCCCCGGATGGTAGGGGGCACAGATACGCAGTATTTT.